This TCR beta chain appears in the sequencing data of a study of T cell repertoires in cytomegalovirus infection. In the study overall: Through public TCR beta signatures, both CMV infection and matching HLA type were indicated.

General study results and limits: Carriage of CMV together with the relevant HLA was identifiable through cumulative public TCR beta family frequency. Ex vivo responses were dominated by HLA-C-restricted CMV-specific TCR beta clonotypes.

In this sample, this clonotype turned up many times. Its antigen is unidentified. This CDR3 contains 12 residues. Trimming left V 11 bases short and J 5 bases short, with 13 bases between. The germline V gene encodes CDR1 SEHNR and CDR2 FQNEAQ (reference sequence). TCRdb re-analysed the reads in MiXCR, keeping a single row per CDR3 protein. Among 500,000 or so distinct CDR3 sequences listed, more than 15% were seen once. The chain combines TRBV7-9 with TRBJ2-1; D remains ambiguous. This sequence was found in a human donor in good health (CMV status not recorded). Some clones in this sample may be carry-over from other donors' samples. The sample consisted of CD8+ T cells from PBMCs. The DNA for the CDR3 is TGTGCCGGGTCGGACGGTCACAATGAGCAGTTCTTC. Translated, it gives CAGSDGHNEQFF.